This TCR beta chain appears in the sequencing data of a study of T-cell memory formation after mild COVID-19. The CDR3 totals 13 residues. V dropped 8 bases and J dropped 3 bases, with 14 bases sitting between them. CDR1 and CDR2 (germline): MNHEY, SMNVEV (reference sequence). TCRdb redid the calling of the 5' RACE reads with MiXCR, one entry per CDR3 protein. The repertoire consists of some 120,000 distinct CDR3 sequences, with around a sixth occurring once and the leading ten covering over 11%. The receptor's source is an adult woman who had mild COVID-19 (a few samples of this study predate the infection). Cell type and time point are not known. Sequencing input: PBMCs or a T cell subset sorted from them (not recorded which). The V gene is TRBV27, the J gene TRBJ2-7, with no clear D. The CDR3 DNA reads as TGTGCCAGCCGCCCTACGGGCGACTACGAGCAGTACTTC. Its translation is CASRPTGDYEQYF.